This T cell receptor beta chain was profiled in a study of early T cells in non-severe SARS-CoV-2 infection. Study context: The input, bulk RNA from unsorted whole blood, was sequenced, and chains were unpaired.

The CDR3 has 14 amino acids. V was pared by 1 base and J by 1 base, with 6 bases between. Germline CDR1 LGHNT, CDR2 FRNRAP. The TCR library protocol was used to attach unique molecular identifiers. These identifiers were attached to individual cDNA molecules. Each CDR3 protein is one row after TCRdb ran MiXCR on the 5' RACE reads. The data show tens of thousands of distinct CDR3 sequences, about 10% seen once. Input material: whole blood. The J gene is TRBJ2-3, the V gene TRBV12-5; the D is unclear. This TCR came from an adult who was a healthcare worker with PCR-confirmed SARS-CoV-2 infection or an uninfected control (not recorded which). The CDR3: CASGLGTGTDTQYF. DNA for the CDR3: TGTGCTAGTGGTTTGGGGACGGGCACAGATACGCAGTATTTT.